The clone carrying this T cell receptor (beta chain) showed up just a few times. Its matching antigen is unknown. Together with a sample-barcoded 5' primer, a J-beta primer mix was included in a second PCR lasting about 7 to 12 cycles. TCRdb reprocessed the 5' RACE reads via MiXCR and lists one record per CDR3 protein. In the table there are some 700,000 distinct CDR3 sequences, about 42% of which are singletons. The CDR3 extends over 16 amino acids. The V gene lost 2 bases and the J gene lost 5 bases, with 19 bases spanning the gap. Germline CDR1 MNHEY, CDR2 SVGEGT. These data are taken from a study of blood T cells in healthy people across ages. Whole-study results and caveats: The study found more naive CD4+ cells and higher diversity in long-lived than aged donors.

The source of this sequence is a woman aged 60-75 years in good health. The chain combines TRBV6-2 or TRBV6-3 with TRBJ2-7; TRBD1 is a possible D gene (6 bases). The specimen sequenced was blood. The CDR3 sequence: CASSYTWTAEANEQYF. The CDR3 nucleotides are TGTGCCAGCAGTTACACCTGGACAGCAGAGGCTAACGAGCAGTACTTC.